This T cell receptor (beta chain) appears in the sequencing data of a study of PD-L1 blockade in urothelial cancer. Across the study: The researchers analyzed blood 3 weeks (second dose) and 6 weeks after treatment start. Peripheral blood specimens exhibited a median yield of around 130,000 T cells. Study outcomes and limitations: When measured at 3 weeks, tumor-associated blood clones expanded more in durable-benefit patients.

With regard to this clone: Its antigen is not identified.

Sequencing was performed with immunoSEQ multiplex PCR; in TCRdb, only in-frame clones are kept and a portion is missing. The data contain about 50,000 clones, around 84% of them seen just once; the ten biggest clones take up 2.5% to 3.5%. As for time point: pretreatment peripheral blood. This clonotype originated in a man aged 70-80 years with urothelial cancer. This material consisted of PBMCs, taken around atezolizumab (anti-PD-L1) treatment.

CDR3 nucleotides: TGTGCCAGCAGCCCAGACTGGAACACTGAAGCTTTCTTT. This sequence encodes CASSPDWNTEAFF. The V call is TRBV7-3, the J call TRBJ1-1; no reliable D call. Germline V lookup: CDR1 SGHTA, CDR2 FQGTGA. There are 13 residues in the CDR3. Trimming stripped 5 bases from V and 1 base from J, with 8 bases between. The full variable domain, its missing parts supplied by reference TRBV7-3 and TRBJ1-1, is GAGVSQTPSNKVTEKGKYVELRCDPISGHTALYWYRQSLGQGPEFLIYFQGTGAADDSGLPNDRFFAVRPEGSVSTLKIQRTERGDSAVYLCASSPDWNTEAFFGQGTRLTVV.